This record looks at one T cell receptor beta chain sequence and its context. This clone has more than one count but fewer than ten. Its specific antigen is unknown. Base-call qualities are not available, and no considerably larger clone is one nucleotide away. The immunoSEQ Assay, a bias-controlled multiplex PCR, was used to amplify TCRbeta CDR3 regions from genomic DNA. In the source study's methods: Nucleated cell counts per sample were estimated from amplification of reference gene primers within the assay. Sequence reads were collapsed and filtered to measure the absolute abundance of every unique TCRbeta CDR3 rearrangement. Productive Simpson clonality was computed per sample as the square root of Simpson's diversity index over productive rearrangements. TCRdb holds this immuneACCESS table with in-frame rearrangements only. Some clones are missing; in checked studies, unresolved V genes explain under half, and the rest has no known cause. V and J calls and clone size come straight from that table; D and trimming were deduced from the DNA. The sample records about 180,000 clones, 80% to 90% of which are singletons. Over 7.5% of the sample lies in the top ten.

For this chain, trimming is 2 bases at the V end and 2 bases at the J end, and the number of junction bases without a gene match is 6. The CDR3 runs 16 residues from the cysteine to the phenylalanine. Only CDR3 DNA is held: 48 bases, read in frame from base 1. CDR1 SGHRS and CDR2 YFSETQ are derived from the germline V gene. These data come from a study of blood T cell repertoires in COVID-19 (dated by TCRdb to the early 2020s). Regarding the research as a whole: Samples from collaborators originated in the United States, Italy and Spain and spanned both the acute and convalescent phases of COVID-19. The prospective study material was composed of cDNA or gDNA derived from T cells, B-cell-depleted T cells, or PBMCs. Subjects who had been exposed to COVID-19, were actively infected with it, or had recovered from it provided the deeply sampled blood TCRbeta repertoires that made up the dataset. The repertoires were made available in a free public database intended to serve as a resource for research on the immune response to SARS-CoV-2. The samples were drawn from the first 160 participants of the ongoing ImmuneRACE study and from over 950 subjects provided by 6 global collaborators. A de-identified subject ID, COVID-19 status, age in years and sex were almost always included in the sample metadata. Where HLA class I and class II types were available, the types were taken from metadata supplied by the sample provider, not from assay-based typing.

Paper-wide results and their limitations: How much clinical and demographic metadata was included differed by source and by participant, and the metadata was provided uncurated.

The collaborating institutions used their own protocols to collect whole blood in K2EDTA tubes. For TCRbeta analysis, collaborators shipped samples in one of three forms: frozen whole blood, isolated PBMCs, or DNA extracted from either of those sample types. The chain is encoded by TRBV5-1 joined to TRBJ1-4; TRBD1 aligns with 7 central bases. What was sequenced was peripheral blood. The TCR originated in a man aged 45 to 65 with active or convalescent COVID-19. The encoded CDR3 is CASSLYGTDTNEKLFF. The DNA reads TGCGCCAGCAGCTTATACGGGACAGATACTAATGAAAAACTGTTTTTT. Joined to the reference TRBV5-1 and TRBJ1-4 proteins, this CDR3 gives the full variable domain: KAGVTQTPRYLIKTRGQQVTLSCSPISGHRSVSWYQQTPGQGLQFLFEYFSETQRNKGNFPGRFSGRQFSNSRSEMNVSTLELGDSALYLCASSLYGTDTNEKLFFGSGTQLSVL.